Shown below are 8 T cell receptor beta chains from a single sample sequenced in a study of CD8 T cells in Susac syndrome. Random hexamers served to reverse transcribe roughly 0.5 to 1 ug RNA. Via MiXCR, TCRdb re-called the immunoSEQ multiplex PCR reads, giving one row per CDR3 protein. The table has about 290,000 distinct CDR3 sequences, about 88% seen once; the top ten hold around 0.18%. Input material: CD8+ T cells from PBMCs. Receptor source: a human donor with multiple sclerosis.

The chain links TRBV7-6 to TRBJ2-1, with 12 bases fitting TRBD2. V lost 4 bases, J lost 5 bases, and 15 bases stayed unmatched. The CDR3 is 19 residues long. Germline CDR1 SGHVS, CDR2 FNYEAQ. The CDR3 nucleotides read TGTGCCAGCAGCTCTCCTAGGGGTTCACTAGCGGGAGGAAACAATGAGCAGTTCTTC. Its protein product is CASSSPRGSLAGGNNEQFF.

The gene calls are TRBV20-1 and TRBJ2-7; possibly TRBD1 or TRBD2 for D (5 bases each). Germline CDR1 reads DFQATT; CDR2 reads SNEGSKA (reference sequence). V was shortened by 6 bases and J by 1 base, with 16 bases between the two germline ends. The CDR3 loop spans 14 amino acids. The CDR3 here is CSATRTSPSYEQYF. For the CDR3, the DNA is TGCAGTGCAACTAGGACATCCCCATCCTACGAGCAGTACTTC.

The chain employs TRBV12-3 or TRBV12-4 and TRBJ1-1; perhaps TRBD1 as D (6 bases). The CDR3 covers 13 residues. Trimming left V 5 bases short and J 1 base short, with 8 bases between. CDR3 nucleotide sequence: TGTGCCAGCAGTAGGACAGAGAACACTGAAGCTTTCTTT. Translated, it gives CASSRTENTEAFF.

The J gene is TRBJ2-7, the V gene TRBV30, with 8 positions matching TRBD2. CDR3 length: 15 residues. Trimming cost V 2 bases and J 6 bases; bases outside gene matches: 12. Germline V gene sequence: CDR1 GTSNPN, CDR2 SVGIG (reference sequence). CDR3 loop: CAWSQLAVIVSEQYF. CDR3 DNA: TGTGCCTGGAGTCAACTAGCGGTGATCGTAAGCGAGCAGTACTTC.

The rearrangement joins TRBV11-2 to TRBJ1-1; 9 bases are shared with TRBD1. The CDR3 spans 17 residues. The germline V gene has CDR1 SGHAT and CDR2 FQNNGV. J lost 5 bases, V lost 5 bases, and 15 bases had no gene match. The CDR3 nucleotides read TGTGCCAGCAGCACCCCGGGACAGGGCTTATTCCGGACTGAAGCTTTCTTT. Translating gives CASSTPGQGLFRTEAFF.

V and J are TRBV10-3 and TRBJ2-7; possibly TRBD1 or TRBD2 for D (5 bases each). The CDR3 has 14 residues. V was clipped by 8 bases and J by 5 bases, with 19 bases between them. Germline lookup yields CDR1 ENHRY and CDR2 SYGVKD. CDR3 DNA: TGTGCCATCTGGGGGTCGGGACCCTACGACGAGCAGTACTTC. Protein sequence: CAIWGSGPYDEQYF.

In nucleotides, the CDR3 is TGTGCCAGCAGTTTTGACGAGGGGGGGTACGAGCAGTACTTC. It yields the protein CASSFDEGGYEQYF. V and J are TRBV28 and TRBJ2-7; possible D gene TRBD2, 7 bases. The germline V and J ends were trimmed by 3 bases and 4 bases, with 13 bases remaining between them. The CDR3 runs 14 residues. CDR1 and CDR2 (germline): MDHEN, SYDVKM.

For the CDR3, the DNA is TGTGCCAGCTCACCAGGACCCGGGAGCAATCAGCCCCAGCATTTT. Amino acids: CASSPGPGSNQPQHF. The J gene is TRBJ1-5, the V gene TRBV18, with D unresolved. The germline gives CDR1 KGHSH, CDR2 LQKENI. This CDR3 spans 15 amino acids. Trimming pared 2 bases from V and 1 base from J, leaving 9 bases between. The full variable domain, with the rest looked up from reference TRBV18 and TRBJ1-5, is NAGVMQNPRHLVRRRGQEARLRCSPMKGHSHVYWYRQLPEEGLKFMVYLQKENIIDESGMPKERFSAEFPKEGPSILRIQQVVRGDSAAYFCASSPGPGSNQPQHFGDGTRLSIL.